The 12 T cell receptor beta chains given below trace back to one sample, sequenced in a study of T cells after yellow fever vaccination. From the 5' RACE reads, TCRdb called clonotypes with MiXCR, one entry per CDR3 protein. The table records 120,000 to 150,000 distinct CDR3 sequences, more than 6% of them present only once. The source material was CD4+ T cells sorted from PBMCs, sampled 5 days after the yellow fever booster vaccination. The receptors come from a man younger than 45 who received the YFV17D yellow fever vaccine.

As for this clonotype: Germline is not matched at one junction end, which may reflect a read error. This chain links TRBV20-1 with TRBJ2-7; 9 bases line up with TRBD1. CDR1 and CDR2 from the germline V gene are DFQATT and SNEGSKA (reference sequence). The CDR3 runs 16 residues. CDR3 sequence (DNA): TGCTGTGCTAGAGATTTGGGGACAGGGCGGGCGTACGAGCAGTACTTC. Protein: CCARDLGTGRAYEQYF.

The chain couples TRBV18 to TRBJ2-1; a possible D gene is TRBD2 (9 bases). Deletions cut 0 bases from V and 7 bases from J, with 22 bases between. The germline gives CDR1 KGHSH, CDR2 LQKENI. CDR3 length equals 18 residues. DNA of the CDR3: TGTGCCAGCTCACCACCGACAGGGGTCGGGACTAGCCGAAATGAGCAGTTCTTC. This sequence encodes CASSPPTGVGTSRNEQFF.

This clonotype was observed at least ten times. CDR3 in DNA: TGTGCCAGCAGCTTAGTAAGGGGCGCCCACGAGCAGTACTTC. It yields the protein CASSLVRGAHEQYF. This chain connects TRBV7-2 to TRBJ2-7; tentative D call: TRBD1 (5 bases). Germline V gene lookup returns CDR1 SGHTA and CDR2 FQGNSA. Between the trimmed V and J ends, which lost 1 base and 5 bases, there was a span of 12 bases. The CDR3 runs 14 residues. The full variable domain, its missing parts supplied by reference TRBV7-2 and TRBJ2-7, is GAGVSQSPSNKVTEKGKDVELRCDPISGHTALYWYRQSLGQGLEFLIYFQGNSAPDKSGLPSDRFSAERTGGSVSTLTIQRTQQEDSAVYLCASSLVRGAHEQYFGPGTRLTVT.

This clonotype has more than one count but fewer than ten. The V call is TRBV5-4, the J call TRBJ1-1; D gene unclear. Germline-derived CDR1 and CDR2 are SGHNT and YYREEE (reference sequence). This CDR3 region has 13 residues. V dropped 4 bases and J dropped 3 bases, with 10 bases sitting between them. CDR3 in amino acids: CASSIHRYTEAFF. CDR3 DNA sequence: TGTGCCAGCAGCATACACCGGTACACTGAAGCTTTCTTT.

This clonotype has at least ten counts. This chain uses TRBV18 with TRBJ2-1; 7 nucleotides agree with TRBD1. Unmatched junction bases numbered 4, after V lost 5 bases and J lost 0 bases. Germline CDR1 is KGHSH and CDR2 is LQKENI. This CDR3 spans 15 amino acids. The CDR3: CASSLTGFSYNEQFF. The DNA for the CDR3 is TGTGCCAGCTCATTGACAGGGTTCTCCTACAATGAGCAGTTCTTC.

In its sample, this clonotype was seen many times. The chain is built from TRBV12-3 or TRBV12-4 and TRBJ2-3; 9 bases map to TRBD2. The CDR3 spans 15 residues. Trimming removed 5 bases from V and 0 bases from J; junction bases left unmatched: 3. The CDR3 DNA is TGTGCCAGCAGTCGTAGCGGGGGAAGCACAGATACGCAGTATTTT. Its translation: CASSRSGGSTDTQYF.

This clonotype showed up many times. The V call is TRBV20-1, the J call TRBJ2-7; D is unresolved. Germline lookup yields CDR1 DFQATT and CDR2 SNEGSKA (reference sequence). The CDR3 consists of 13 residues. V was cut by 2 bases and J by 0 bases, with 8 bases left in between. CDR3 loop: CSARSRSSYEQYF. The DNA for the CDR3 is TGCAGTGCTAGATCACGGAGCTCCTACGAGCAGTACTTC.

This rearrangement joins TRBV6-2 or TRBV6-3 to TRBJ1-2; 7 positions agree with TRBD1. CDR1 is MNHEY and CDR2 is SVGEGT in the germline V gene. Trimming at V came to 7 bases and at J to 6 bases, leaving 8 bases not matched to a gene. This CDR3 is 13 amino acids long. For the CDR3, the DNA is TGTGCCAGCACCGAGACAGGGTTGGATGGCTACACCTTC. Encoded protein: CASTETGLDGYTF.

This clonotype has more than one count but fewer than ten. The V call is TRBV7-3, the J call TRBJ1-1; weak D call: TRBD1 (5 bases). The CDR3 loop spans 14 amino acids. Per germline, CDR1 SGHTA and CDR2 FQGTGA. V was trimmed by 5 bases and J by 4 bases, leaving 14 bases between them. The CDR3 spells CASSPNSGLTEAFF. CDR3 in DNA: TGTGCCAGCAGCCCCAACTCGGGGCTCACTGAAGCTTTCTTT.

This clonotype has ten or more counts. The genes are TRBV5-4 and TRBJ2-1, with unresolved D. The CDR3 totals 15 residues. The V end lost 4 bases, the J end lost 0 bases, and 11 bases lay between the germline ends. Germline values: CDR1 SGHNT, CDR2 YYREEE (reference sequence). This chain's CDR3 is CASSVQLSSYNEQFF. In DNA, the CDR3 is TGTGCCAGCAGCGTCCAACTGAGCTCCTACAATGAGCAGTTCTTC.

This clonotype has at least ten counts. The J gene is TRBJ2-5, the V gene TRBV10-3; TRBD2 is a possible D gene (6 bases). Per germline, CDR1 ENHRY and CDR2 SYGVKD. Trimming cost V 5 bases and J 4 bases, with 14 bases left between them. The CDR3 is 14 residues long. The CDR3 reads CAISQRVTGETQYF. The CDR3 DNA sequence: TGTGCCATCAGTCAGCGGGTAACTGGAGAGACCCAGTACTTC.

The chain recombines TRBV7-9 with TRBJ2-5; D is unresolved. V was shortened by 2 bases and J by 3 bases, with 7 bases between the two germline ends. This CDR3 comprises 13 residues. Germline CDR1 reads SEHNR; CDR2 reads FQNEAQ (reference sequence). The DNA for the CDR3 is TGTGCCAGCAGCTTATTCCCCGAAGAGACCCAGTACTTC. Protein sequence: CASSLFPEETQYF.